Sequencing of this TCR beta chain was carried out in a study of response to subunit inactivated influenza vaccine. Study results and caveats: Seasonal influenza vaccination, on each occasion, was suggested by the authors to recruit few new T cells.

Each CDR3 protein gets one entry after TCRdb re-called the RT-PCR reads with MiXCR. The table includes 250,000 to 350,000 distinct CDR3 sequences, 22% detected once. Trimming took 3 bases from V and 6 from J; bases not matched to a gene: 10. The CDR3 totals 14 residues. Germline loops: CDR1 DFQATT, CDR2 SNEGSKA (reference sequence). This clonotype turned up a few times. Antigen unknown. The rearrangement uses TRBV20-1 and TRBJ1-1, with 7 bases lining up with TRBD1. Sequencing used PBMCs from blood, obtained less than 22 months after vaccination. The receptor's source is a man in his fifties or sixties who received an inactivated influenza vaccine. CDR3 DNA sequence: TGCAGTGCTAGGGCCCAGGGGGTGGCAGCTGAAGCTTTCTTT. Translating gives CSARAQGVAAEAFF.